A selection of T cell receptor beta chains follows, all from one sample in a study of tumour-infiltrating T cells in Burkitt lymphoma. TCRdb's copy holds only in-frame clones and misses some; the assay was immunoSEQ multiplex PCR. The sample includes tens of thousands of clones, less than 40% of them seen just once. Input material: tumor tissue. All receptors come from a human donor with Burkitt lymphoma. Each CDR3 is given with its conserved first and last residue. D genes are given only for firm matches. Some rows have no size entry. The others give once, few or many, or a class for an expanded clone.

j_call: TRBJ1-2; v_call: TRBV7-9; clone_size: -; d_call: TRBD1; cdr3_nt: TGTGCCAGCAGGGACAGGGGGGGAGACTATGGCTACACCTTC; cdr3_aa: CASRDRGGDYGYTF
j_call: TRBJ1-3; v_call: TRBV15; clone_size: few; d_call: -; cdr3_nt: TGTGCCACCAGCAGAGATCGAGTTACAGGGGGAAACACCATATATTTT; cdr3_aa: CATSRDRVTGGNTIYF
j_call: TRBJ2-3; v_call: TRBV7-3; clone_size: -; d_call: -; cdr3_nt: TGTGCCAGCAGCTTATGGGGGGGGCCGACAGATACGCAGTATTTT; cdr3_aa: CASSLWGGPTDTQYF
j_call: TRBJ1-2; v_call: TRBV7-9; clone_size: -; d_call: -; cdr3_nt: TGTGCCAGCAGTCGCGCGAGTAACTATGGCTACACCTTC; cdr3_aa: CASSRASNYGYTF
j_call: TRBJ2-7; v_call: TRBV5-1; clone_size: few; d_call: TRBD2; cdr3_nt: TGCGCCAGCAGCTCCGGACTAGCGGGGGGCGGCGAGCAGTACTTC; cdr3_aa: CASSSGLAGGGEQYF
j_call: TRBJ2-1; v_call: TRBV5-1; clone_size: -; d_call: TRBD1; cdr3_nt: TGCGCCAGCAGCATCGGACAGGGTCTCTATGAGCAGTTCTTC; cdr3_aa: CASSIGQGLYEQFF
j_call: TRBJ1-5; v_call: TRBV30; clone_size: few; d_call: -; cdr3_nt: TGTGCCTGGAGTCGTGGCAACAATCAGCCCCAGCATTTT; cdr3_aa: CAWSRGNNQPQHF
j_call: TRBJ1-1; v_call: TRBV7-9; clone_size: -; d_call: -; cdr3_nt: TGTGCCAGCAGCTTAGGTGGGACACTTGAAGCTTTCTTT; cdr3_aa: CASSLGGTLEAFF
j_call: TRBJ1-6; v_call: TRBV7-6; clone_size: -; d_call: -; cdr3_nt: TGTGCCAGCAGCTTAGCGGAGTCACCCCTCCACTTT; cdr3_aa: CASSLAESPLHF
j_call: TRBJ2-7; v_call: TRBV5-1; clone_size: few; d_call: -; cdr3_nt: TGCGCCAGCAGATCCAGGTCAGACGAGCAGTACTTC; cdr3_aa: CASRSRSDEQYF
j_call: TRBJ1-3; v_call: TRBV10-3; clone_size: -; d_call: -; cdr3_nt: TGTGCCATCAGTTCCGGAAACACCATATATTTT; cdr3_aa: CAISSGNTIYF
j_call: TRBJ1-1; v_call: TRBV5-5; clone_size: -; d_call: TRBD1; cdr3_nt: TGTGCCAGCAGCTTGGCGGCAGGGGGGACTGAAGCTTTCTTT; cdr3_aa: CASSLAAGGTEAFF
j_call: TRBJ2-2; v_call: TRBV7-2; clone_size: few; d_call: -; cdr3_nt: TGTGCCAGCAGCGCGGGACATCCGAACACCGGGGAGCTGTTTTTT; cdr3_aa: CASSAGHPNTGELFF
j_call: TRBJ1-1; v_call: TRBV5-6; clone_size: -; d_call: TRBD1; cdr3_nt: TGTGCCAGCAGCTTGCAGGGGGCCACTGAAGCTTTCTTT; cdr3_aa: CASSLQGATEAFF
j_call: TRBJ2-7; v_call: TRBV9; clone_size: -; d_call: -; cdr3_nt: TGTGCCAGCAGCGTAGGGCAGGGGAGCGAGCAGTACTTC; cdr3_aa: CASSVGQGSEQYF
j_call: TRBJ2-1; v_call: TRBV6-5; clone_size: -; d_call: -; cdr3_nt: TGTGCCAGCAGCCACCGGGACCGATACAATGAGCAGTTCTTC; cdr3_aa: CASSHRDRYNEQFF
j_call: TRBJ1-2; v_call: TRBV20-1; clone_size: few; d_call: -; cdr3_nt: TGCAGTGCATTCGATGGCTACACCTTC; cdr3_aa: CSAFDGYTF
j_call: TRBJ2-3; v_call: TRBV27; clone_size: -; d_call: TRBD2; cdr3_nt: TGTGCCAGCAGTTCCCTAGCGGGGACCCCTTTGGACACGCAGTATTTT; cdr3_aa: CASSSLAGTPLDTQYF
j_call: TRBJ2-1; v_call: TRBV7-9; clone_size: -; d_call: -; cdr3_nt: TGTGCCAGCAGCCGCGACAGCCACTACAATGAGCAGTTCTTC; cdr3_aa: CASSRDSHYNEQFF
j_call: TRBJ1-5; v_call: TRBV19; clone_size: -; d_call: TRBD1; cdr3_nt: TGTGCCAGTAGTATCGACAGGGAGCAGCCCCAGCATTTT; cdr3_aa: CASSIDREQPQHF
j_call: TRBJ2-5; v_call: TRBV7-7; clone_size: -; d_call: TRBD1; cdr3_nt: TGTGCCAGCAGTCATCCGGGACAGTTGGAGACCCAGTACTTC; cdr3_aa: CASSHPGQLETQYF
j_call: TRBJ2-3; v_call: TRBV4-3; clone_size: few; d_call: TRBD2; cdr3_nt: TGCGCCAGCAGACCGACTAGCGGGGCAAGTACGCAGTATTTT; cdr3_aa: CASRPTSGASTQYF
j_call: TRBJ2-3; v_call: TRBV5-4; clone_size: few; d_call: TRBD1; cdr3_nt: TGTGCCAGCAGCTCCTCGGACAGGGAGGCAGATACGCAGTATTTT; cdr3_aa: CASSSSDREADTQYF
j_call: TRBJ1-2; v_call: TRBV27; clone_size: -; d_call: TRBD1; cdr3_nt: TGTGCCAGCAGTTTACGCCTTCAAGGGGGCATGGGTGGCTACACCTTC; cdr3_aa: CASSLRLQGGMGGYTF
j_call: TRBJ2-7; v_call: TRBV4-1; clone_size: few; d_call: -; cdr3_nt: TGCGCCAGCAGCCAAGTAAGTCAGGGACTTTACGAGCAGTACTTC; cdr3_aa: CASSQVSQGLYEQYF
j_call: TRBJ2-3; v_call: TRBV4-2; clone_size: few; d_call: -; cdr3_nt: TGTGCCAGCAGCCAAGGAAAGAAGGATACGCAGTATTTT; cdr3_aa: CASSQGKKDTQYF
j_call: TRBJ2-7; v_call: TRBV29-1; clone_size: -; d_call: -; cdr3_nt: TGCAGCGTTGGGACCGTGGGATCGGGGACGTCTTACGAGCAGTACTTC; cdr3_aa: CSVGTVGSGTSYEQYF
j_call: TRBJ2-7; v_call: TRBV4-1; clone_size: -; d_call: TRBD2; cdr3_nt: TGCGCCAGCAGCCGCGTGACTAGCGGGGGCCCCTACGAGCAGTACTTC; cdr3_aa: CASSRVTSGGPYEQYF
j_call: TRBJ1-1; v_call: TRBV7-7; clone_size: few; d_call: -; cdr3_nt: TGTGCCAGCAGCCTTCTGGAGAACACTGAAGCTTTCTTT; cdr3_aa: CASSLLENTEAFF
j_call: TRBJ1-1; v_call: TRBV4-3; clone_size: few; d_call: -; cdr3_nt: TGCGCCAGCAGCTACCGAGGGCATCCTGAAGCTTTCTTT; cdr3_aa: CASSYRGHPEAFF
j_call: TRBJ2-3; v_call: TRBV2; clone_size: -; d_call: TRBD2; cdr3_nt: TGTGCCAGCAGCTCCGGGACTAGCGGCCCCACAGATACGCAGTATTTT; cdr3_aa: CASSSGTSGPTDTQYF
j_call: TRBJ2-5; v_call: TRBV7-7; clone_size: -; d_call: -; cdr3_nt: TGTGCCAGCAGCCCAATCACAGGGACTTATAAAGAGACCCAGTACTTC; cdr3_aa: CASSPITGTYKETQYF
j_call: TRBJ2-1; v_call: TRBV1; clone_size: -; d_call: -; cdr3_nt: TGCACCAGCAGCCAAGAAGCGGGGGGCCCGGGTAATGAGCAGTTCTTC; cdr3_aa: CTSSQEAGGPGNEQFF
j_call: TRBJ1-2; v_call: TRBV19; clone_size: few; d_call: -; cdr3_nt: TGTGCCAGTAGTATCACAGGGTTGAACTATGGCTACACCTTC; cdr3_aa: CASSITGLNYGYTF
j_call: TRBJ2-5; v_call: TRBV18; clone_size: -; d_call: -; cdr3_nt: TGTGCCAGCTCACCACCGGGGGGAGAGACCCAGTACTTC; cdr3_aa: CASSPPGGETQYF
j_call: TRBJ2-7; v_call: TRBV4-1; clone_size: few; d_call: -; cdr3_nt: TGCGCCAGCAGCCTTATCGACAGGATCAGCTCCTACGAGCAGTACTTC; cdr3_aa: CASSLIDRISSYEQYF
j_call: TRBJ2-7; v_call: TRBV7-2; clone_size: few; d_call: TRBD2; cdr3_nt: TGTGCCAGCAGCTTAGCCCCCCGGGAGGCATACGAGCAGTACTTC; cdr3_aa: CASSLAPREAYEQYF
j_call: TRBJ1-1; v_call: TRBV7-9; clone_size: few; d_call: -; cdr3_nt: TGTGCCAGCAGCTTAGGTGGGACTTATACTGAAGCTTTCTTT; cdr3_aa: CASSLGGTYTEAFF
j_call: TRBJ1-5; v_call: TRBV15; clone_size: few; d_call: -; cdr3_nt: TGTGCCACCAGCATGCGAGGGGAGCCCCAGCATTTT; cdr3_aa: CATSMRGEPQHF
j_call: TRBJ1-6; v_call: TRBV5-4; clone_size: -; d_call: TRBD1; cdr3_nt: TGTGCCAGCAGCAGGCCAGGGGGCTCAAGGATATCCCTCCACTTT; cdr3_aa: CASSRPGGSRISLHF
j_call: TRBJ2-7; v_call: TRBV4-3; clone_size: -; d_call: -; cdr3_nt: TGCGCCAGCAGCCAAGAGCACGTCTCCTACGAGCAGTACTTC; cdr3_aa: CASSQEHVSYEQYF
j_call: TRBJ1-1; v_call: TRBV5-1; clone_size: few; d_call: TRBD1; cdr3_nt: TGCGCCAGCAGAAACAGGGGGCGGGTGAACACTGAAGCTTTCTTT; cdr3_aa: CASRNRGRVNTEAFF
j_call: TRBJ2-7; v_call: TRBV30; clone_size: few; d_call: -; cdr3_nt: TGTGCCTGGAGTGTTGGGACCTCCGCCGGCGAGCAGTACTTC; cdr3_aa: CAWSVGTSAGEQYF
j_call: TRBJ1-2; v_call: TRBV2; clone_size: -; d_call: -; cdr3_nt: TGTGCCAGCAGCGGGACTGCTAACTATGGCTACACCTTC; cdr3_aa: CASSGTANYGYTF
j_call: TRBJ2-5; v_call: TRBV18; clone_size: -; d_call: TRBD2; cdr3_nt: TGTGCCAGCTCACCGTCTAGCGGGGGGACAGAGACCCAGTACTTC; cdr3_aa: CASSPSSGGTETQYF
j_call: TRBJ2-7; v_call: TRBV7-8; clone_size: -; d_call: -; cdr3_nt: TGTGCCAGCACCCAGGGGCTCGGCTATCACTACGAGCAGTACTTC; cdr3_aa: CASTQGLGYHYEQYF
j_call: TRBJ1-2; v_call: TRBV29-1; clone_size: few; d_call: -; cdr3_nt: -; cdr3_aa: CSVGTGAWTF
j_call: TRBJ1-1; v_call: TRBV9; clone_size: few; d_call: -; cdr3_nt: TGTGCCAGCAGCGTAGATCCAGGGACTGAAGCTTTCTTT; cdr3_aa: CASSVDPGTEAFF
j_call: TRBJ1-6; v_call: TRBV7-9; clone_size: -; d_call: TRBD1; cdr3_nt: TGTGCCAGCAGCTCCCAGGGGGTACCCCTCCACTTT; cdr3_aa: CASSSQGVPLHF
j_call: TRBJ2-2; v_call: TRBV5-1; clone_size: -; d_call: -; cdr3_nt: TGCGCCAGCAGCTCCGAACCCGGGGAGCTGTTTTTT; cdr3_aa: CASSSEPGELFF
j_call: TRBJ2-7; v_call: TRBV18; clone_size: -; d_call: -; cdr3_nt: TGTGCCAGCTCACCAGGTACGGTCTACGAGCAGTACTTC; cdr3_aa: CASSPGTVYEQYF
j_call: TRBJ2-3; v_call: TRBV5-4; clone_size: -; d_call: TRBD2; cdr3_nt: TGTGCCAGCAGGGGGGGACTAGGAGGGGATACGCAGTATTTT; cdr3_aa: CASRGGLGGDTQYF
j_call: TRBJ1-2; v_call: TRBV21-1; clone_size: -; d_call: -; cdr3_nt: TGTGCCAGACCAGGGGGGACGGAAGGCTACACCTTC; cdr3_aa: CARPGGTEGYTF
j_call: TRBJ1-1; v_call: TRBV6-1; clone_size: -; d_call: -; cdr3_nt: TGTGCCAGCAGTACGGAGGTTGACACTGAAGCTTTCTTT; cdr3_aa: CASSTEVDTEAFF
j_call: TRBJ2-1; v_call: TRBV11-2; clone_size: few; d_call: TRBD2; cdr3_nt: TGTGCCAGCAGCTTAGCCGCACTAGCGGGGGGGCATGAGCAGTTCTTC; cdr3_aa: CASSLAALAGGHEQFF
j_call: TRBJ2-2; v_call: TRBV7-9; clone_size: few; d_call: -; cdr3_nt: TGTGCCAGCAGCTTTCAGAGGGGGGTCACCGGGGAGCTGTTTTTT; cdr3_aa: CASSFQRGVTGELFF
j_call: TRBJ2-2; v_call: TRBV5-5; clone_size: few; d_call: -; cdr3_nt: TGTGCCAGCAGCCGGCCCGGAAGACACACCGGGGAGCTGTTTTTT; cdr3_aa: CASSRPGRHTGELFF
j_call: TRBJ2-5; v_call: TRBV4-1; clone_size: few; d_call: -; cdr3_nt: TGCGCCAGCAGCCAAGATCCAAAAGGCTGGGAGACCCAGTACTTC; cdr3_aa: CASSQDPKGWETQYF
j_call: TRBJ1-1; v_call: TRBV5-1; clone_size: few; d_call: -; cdr3_nt: TGCGCCAGCAGCTTGAACCCCCCGAACACTGAAGCTTTCTTT; cdr3_aa: CASSLNPPNTEAFF
j_call: TRBJ1-1; v_call: TRBV4-3; clone_size: few; d_call: -; cdr3_nt: TGCGCCAGCAGCCAAGGGACAGCCAACACTGAAGCTTTCTTT; cdr3_aa: CASSQGTANTEAFF